What follows is one T cell receptor beta chain and its context. The data stem from a study of blood T cell repertoires in COVID-19. Study context: In each case, the material was cDNA or gDNA derived from T cells, B-cell-depleted T cells, or PBMCs.

The V and J ends lost 1 base and 0 bases respectively, with 9 bases between them. CDR1 and CDR2 (germline): KGHSH, LQKENI. The CDR3 totals 16 residues. The protocol was immunoSEQ multiplex PCR, while the TCRdb copy is restricted to in-frame clones and leaves out a portion. The table lists around 13,000 clones, roughly 87% of them singletons. The chain couples TRBV18 to TRBJ2-2; D possibly corresponds to TRBD2 (5 bases). This sequence originates from a human donor in a cohort sampled during active COVID-19. Sample: peripheral blood. CDR3: CASSPRGLANTGELFF. For the CDR3, the DNA is TGTGCCAGCTCACCACGAGGACTCGCGAACACCGGGGAGCTGTTTTTT.